The 26 T cell receptor beta chains below all came from one sample that was sequenced in a study of blood T cell repertoires in COVID-19. The data were produced by immunoSEQ multiplex PCR, yet TCRdb's version contains in-frame clones alone and is incomplete. The table includes about 140,000 clones, about four fifths detected once. The sample comprised peripheral blood. The receptors originated from a woman older than 75 in a cohort sampled during active or convalescent COVID-19.

The chain combines TRBV6-1 with TRBJ1-1; tentative D call: TRBD1 (6 bases). With 4 bases removed from V and 3 bases from J, the gap between germline ends came to 21 bases. The CDR3 spans 17 residues. In germline, CDR1 is MNHNS, CDR2 SASEGT. In nucleotides, the CDR3 is TGTGCCAGCAGTGTATGGTCAGGGGCAGGGGTAGACACTGAAGCTTTCTTT. This codes for CASSVWSGAGVDTEAFF.

The CDR3 sequence is CASSDSAGFSSIPYF. The CDR3 bases are TGTGCCAGCAGTGACTCAGCGGGGTTCTCCTCGATACCGTACTTC. The genes are TRBV6-4 and TRBJ2-7, with 7 bases identical to TRBD2. The V and J ends lost 0 bases and 12 bases, in that order; junction bases with no gene match: 14. Germline V lookup: CDR1 MRHNA, CDR2 SNTAGT. The CDR3 extends over 15 amino acids.

The chain joins TRBV15 to TRBJ1-2; no reliable D call. The V end was cut by 2 bases, the J end by 0 bases, with 7 bases between. This CDR3 comprises 14 residues. Germline V gives CDR1 LNHNV, CDR2 YYDKDF (reference sequence). The CDR3 DNA reads TGTGCCACCAGCAGACAGGTCACTAACTATGGCTACACCTTC. Amino acid sequence: CATSRQVTNYGYTF.

The CDR3 reads CASSLVGQGPQETQYF. The CDR3 DNA reads as TGTGCCAGCAGCTTGGTCGGACAGGGCCCACAAGAGACCCAGTACTTC. This chain links TRBV5-5 with TRBJ2-5; 8 nucleotides match TRBD1. Per germline, CDR1 SGHKS and CDR2 YYEKEE (reference sequence). The CDR3 covers 16 residues. Trimming cost V 0 bases and J 2 bases; bases outside gene matches: 6.

The chain couples TRBV30 to TRBJ2-3; D gene ambiguous. CDR3 length equals 16 residues. Trimming took off 3 bases at V and 3 bases at J, with 19 bases between the two ends. Germline lookup yields CDR1 GTSNPN and CDR2 SVGIG (reference sequence). CDR3 nucleotides: TGTGCCTGGAGGGAAGACTCCAAGATGAGGACAGATACGCAGTATTTT. Translation gives CAWREDSKMRTDTQYF.

In its sample, this clone was seen once. The rearrangement joins TRBV2 to TRBJ1-4; maybe TRBD1 (6 bases). Germline V lookup: CDR1 SNHLY, CDR2 FYNNEI. V dropped 5 bases and J dropped 3 bases, with 10 bases sitting between them. CDR3 length: 14 residues. The CDR3 DNA follows: TGTGCCAGCAGTCGGACAGAACCTAATGAAAAACTGTTTTTT. It is translated as CASSRTEPNEKLFF. Supplemented by reference TRBV2 and TRBJ1-4, the full variable domain reads EPEVTQTPSHQVTQMGQEVILRCVPISNHLYFYWYRQILGQKVEFLVSFYNNEISEKSEIFDDQFSVERPDGSNFTLKIRSTKLEDSAMYFCASSRTEPNEKLFFGSGTQLSVL.

This clone occurred once. The chain carries TRBV19 and TRBJ2-6, with D possibly TRBD1 on 5 matching bases. CDR1 is LNHDA and CDR2 is SQIVND in the germline V gene (reference sequence). V was clipped by 8 bases and J by 4 bases, with 15 bases between them. The CDR3 is made up of 15 amino acids. This CDR3 reads CASRSGNAGANVLTF. The CDR3 nucleotides read TGTGCCAGTCGTTCAGGGAATGCCGGGGCCAACGTCCTGACTTTC.

This clone has a single count. This is likely a read error, given that the CDR3 carries no conserved phenylalanine or tryptophan at its end. No DNA is shown, since the ends of the CDR3 on it are uncertain; the CDR3 is the one TCRdb lists. This sequence joins TRBV6-4 and TRBJ1-2. The V gene's germline CDR1 is MRHNA and CDR2 SNTAGT. The CDR3 numbers 13 amino acids, ends counted. CDR3: CASRGGALSSPIS.

The CDR3: CASVGGRSNSPLHF. The CDR3 bases are TGTGCCAGCGTTGGAGGTAGGAGTAATTCACCCCTCCACTTT. The rearrangement uses TRBV25-1 and TRBJ1-6; D unclear. Between the trimmed V and J ends, which lost 8 bases and 6 bases, there was a span of 14 bases. The germline V gene has CDR1 MGHDK and CDR2 SYGVNS. The CDR3 sequence is 14 residues long.

The rearrangement links TRBV7-9 to TRBJ2-2, with TRBD1 identical over 12 bases. The V gene's germline CDR1 is SEHNR and CDR2 FQNEAQ (reference sequence). V lost 2 bases, J lost 4 bases, and 5 bases stayed unmatched. This CDR3 is built from 17 residues. The CDR3 loop reads CASSLLGTGGFTGELFF. CDR3 coding DNA: TGTGCCAGCAGCTTATTAGGGACAGGGGGCTTCACCGGGGAGCTGTTTTTT.

V usage is TRBV7-8 and J usage is TRBJ2-6, with no clear D. The CDR3 extends over 15 amino acids. Looked up from germline, CDR1 is SGHVS and CDR2 is FQNEAQ. V was trimmed by 2 bases and J by 0 bases, leaving 5 bases between them. The CDR3 DNA is TGTGCCAGCAGCTTACTTTTCTCTGGGGCCAACGTCCTGACTTTC. Translated: CASSLLFSGANVLTF.

The chain carries TRBV18 and TRBJ2-2; D not resolved. CDR1 and CDR2 from the germline V gene are KGHSH and LQKENI. The V end was cut by 2 bases, the J end by 0 bases, with 4 bases between. CDR3 length: 14 residues. CDR3 in DNA: TGTGCCAGCTCACCAACTTCGAACACCGGGGAGCTGTTTTTT. As protein: CASSPTSNTGELFF.

This clone was counted only a few times. The chain couples TRBV3-1 (or the pseudogene TRBV3-2) to TRBJ1-5, with 7 bases lining up with TRBD1. From germline, CDR1 is LGHDT and CDR2 YNNKEL (reference sequence). This CDR3 is built from 16 residues. With V trimmed by 4 bases and J by 1 base, 7 bases remained unmatched. CDR3 region: CASSPGLQGSNQPQHF. CDR3 in DNA: TGTGCCAGCAGCCCGGGGTTACAGGGGAGCAATCAGCCCCAGCATTTT.

This clone appeared once. The chain links TRBV18 to TRBJ2-1; a weak D match, TRBD2 (5 bases). Trimming left V 0 bases short and J 9 bases short, with 18 bases between. CDR3 length: 16 amino acids. Germline-derived CDR1 and CDR2 are KGHSH and LQKENI. In DNA form, the CDR3 reads TGTGCCAGCTCACCACCGAGAGCGGTAACATATCCTGAGCAGTTCTTC. It encodes CASSPPRAVTYPEQFF.

This chain joins TRBV6-5 and TRBJ2-2; 9 bases align to TRBD1. J was trimmed by 6 bases and V by 2 bases; bases with no gene match: 4. The CDR3 runs to 15 residues. Germline V CDR1 and CDR2: MNHEY, SVGAGI. CDR3 amino acids: CASSYGTGSSGELFF. CDR3 DNA: TGTGCCAGCAGTTACGGGACAGGGTCTTCCGGGGAGCTGTTTTTT.

The chain joins TRBV12-3 or TRBV12-4 to TRBJ1-1, with TRBD1 as a possible D gene (5 bases). V shed 7 bases and J shed 7 bases, with 10 bases lying between them. The CDR3 contains 11 residues. The CDR3 reads CASKLTVEAFF. The CDR3 DNA reads TGTGCCAGCAAGCTGACAGTTGAAGCTTTCTTT.

The chain carries TRBV5-8 and TRBJ1-3; a weak D match, TRBD1 (6 bases). Germline CDR1 SGHTS, CDR2 YDEGEE. V was shortened by 3 bases and J by 4 bases, with 14 bases between the two germline ends. The CDR3 has 15 amino acids. CDR3 region: CASSYDRFSGNTIYF. In DNA, the CDR3 is TGTGCCAGCAGCTATGACAGGTTTTCCGGAAACACCATATATTTT.

The chain uses TRBV7-2 and TRBJ2-3, with TRBD2 matching 8 bases. The CDR3 extends over 17 amino acids. Germline CDR1 reads SGHTA; CDR2 reads FQGNSA. V shed 5 bases and J 0 bases; nucleotides not matched to a gene: 10. The CDR3 DNA reads TGTGCCAGCAGCCAGCGGGGGCCCCGGGGGAGCACAGATACGCAGTATTTT. Translated, it gives CASSQRGPRGSTDTQYF.

The chain recombines TRBV4-2 with TRBJ2-1; 11 positions agree with TRBD2. The CDR3 sequence is 17 residues long. Trimming removed 1 base from V and 4 bases from J; junction bases left unmatched: 6. Germline V gene lookup returns CDR1 LGHNA and CDR2 YNFKEQ. CDR3 region: CASSQGLRLAGYNEQFF. CDR3 sequence (DNA): TGTGCCAGCAGCCAAGGGCTCAGACTAGCGGGATACAATGAGCAGTTCTTC.

V gene TRBV12-2 combines with J gene TRBJ2-7; the table's D call of TRBD1 was not tested on the DNA. TRBV12-2 is reported as a pseudogene. The CDR3 spans 16 residues. CDR3 in amino acids: CASRLANNRVSYEQYF. The DNA for the CDR3 is TGTGCAAGTCGCTTAGCTAATAACAGGGTTAGCTACGAGCAGTACTTC.

This chain joins TRBV4-3 and TRBJ1-2; D is ambiguous. Looked up from germline, CDR1 is LGHNA and CDR2 is YSLEER. This CDR3 has 14 amino acids. Trimming stripped 3 bases from V and 7 bases from J, with 15 bases between. The CDR3 DNA reads TGCGCCAGCAGCCAGACGCCCGGGATCGGTGGCTACACCTTC. Protein: CASSQTPGIGGYTF.

The gene calls are TRBV5-1 and TRBJ1-1; TRBD1 aligns across 11 bases. Germline CDR1 and CDR2: SGHRS and YFSETQ. V lost 4 bases to trimming and J lost 7 bases; unmatched junction nucleotides: 6. CDR3 length: 14 amino acids. This chain's CDR3 is CASSPGTGGDEAFF. The CDR3 DNA follows: TGCGCCAGCAGCCCCGGGACAGGGGGGGATGAAGCTTTCTTT.

The V call is TRBV27, the J call TRBJ1-6, with 8 bases matching TRBD1. This CDR3 contains 13 residues. The germline gives CDR1 MNHEY, CDR2 SMNVEV (reference sequence). Trimming removed 4 bases from V and 11 bases from J; junction bases left unmatched: 4. The CDR3 sequence: CASSYNRGTPLHF. Here the CDR3 DNA reads TGTGCCAGCAGTTATAACAGGGGGACACCCCTCCACTTT.

The chain carries TRBV2 and TRBJ1-6, with TRBD1 matching 9 bases. This CDR3 comprises 14 residues. V lost 6 bases, J lost 10 bases, and 7 bases stayed unmatched. Germline loops: CDR1 SNHLY, CDR2 FYNNEI. The CDR3 nucleotides are TGTGCCAGCAGGACAGGGGGGGCCAGATCACCCCTCCACTTT. It translates to CASRTGGARSPLHF.

This clone was counted a single time. This rearrangement joins TRBV6-1 to TRBJ1-3, with D unclear. The CDR3 loop spans 16 amino acids. V gave up 1 base and J gave up 4 bases, with 14 bases separating them. Per the germline V gene, CDR1 is MNHNS and CDR2 is SASEGT. CDR3 region: CASSEVSGGRGNTIYF. Here the CDR3 DNA reads TGTGCCAGCAGTGAAGTTAGTGGAGGGCGAGGAAACACCATATATTTT.

This chain connects TRBV28 to TRBJ1-3; maybe TRBD1 (6 bases). Per the germline V gene, CDR1 is MDHEN and CDR2 is SYDVKM. This CDR3 is built from 15 residues. Between the trimmed V and J ends, which lost 3 bases and 0 bases, there was a span of 9 bases. CDR3 sequence (DNA): TGTGCCAGCAGTTTGGACAGCTACTCTGGAAACACCATATATTTT. This sequence encodes CASSLDSYSGNTIYF.